This passage covers 25 T cell receptor beta chains from one sample sequenced in a study of patients and donors after allogeneic stem cell transplantation. TCRdb re-called the RT-PCR reads through MiXCR, storing one row per CDR3 protein. The sample contains fewer than 75,000 distinct CDR3 sequences, approximately 12% of which appear only once. The sample consisted of blood, either unsorted or a sorted T cell fraction (not recorded which). The source of these receptors is a human donor who was either an allogeneic HSCT recipient or a stem cell or donor lymphocyte infusion donor (not recorded which). It is not recorded whose cells these are; they may come from a transplant donor.

This clonotype was seen only a few times. The gene calls are TRBV19 and TRBJ1-1, with D tentatively TRBD1 (5 bases). Germline values: CDR1 LNHDA, CDR2 SQIVND (reference sequence). V was clipped by 6 bases and J by 6 bases, with 14 bases between them. CDR3 length: 13 amino acids. This chain's CDR3 is CASSLGTGAEAFF. CDR3 nucleotides: TGTGCCAGTAGCCTGGGCACGGGGGCTGAAGCTTTCTTT. The variable domain in full, completed from reference TRBV19 and TRBJ1-1, reads DGGITQSPKYLFRKEGQNVTLSCEQNLNHDAMYWYRQDPGQGLRLIYYSQIVNDFQKGDIAEGYSVSREKKESFPLTVTSAQKNPTAFYLCASSLGTGAEAFFGQGTRLTVV.

V is TRBV9 and J is TRBJ2-5; 10 bases agree with TRBD1. Looked up from germline, CDR1 is SGDLS and CDR2 is YYNGEE. The CDR3 length is 15 residues. The J segment lost 2 bases and the V segment lost 3 bases, leaving 4 bases of the junction unmatched. CDR3: CASSDGQGDQETQYF. The CDR3 bases are TGTGCCAGCAGCGATGGACAGGGGGATCAAGAGACCCAGTACTTC. The complete variable domain, with remaining parts taken from reference TRBV9 and TRBJ2-5, reads DSGVTQTPKHLITATGQRVTLRCSPRSGDLSVYWYQQSLDQGLQFLIQYYNGEERAKGNILERFSAQQFPDLHSELNLSSLELGDSALYFCASSDGQGDQETQYFGPGTRLLVL.

The rearrangement uses TRBV20-1 and TRBJ2-3; perhaps TRBD2 as D (6 bases). Trimming cost V 6 bases and J 2 bases, with 18 bases left between them. Per germline, CDR1 DFQATT and CDR2 SNEGSKA (reference sequence). CDR3 length: 15 amino acids. CDR3 coding DNA: TGCAGTGCGGAGGGACGTACTTATTTCACAGATACGCAGTATTTT. This translates into CSAEGRTYFTDTQYF.

In its sample, this clonotype was seen many times. CDR3 loop: CASTTGSTEAFF. The CDR3 DNA sequence: TGTGCCAGCACCACCGGGAGCACTGAAGCTTTCTTT. The chain recombines TRBV6-5 with TRBJ1-1; no definite D call. Deletions cut 7 bases from V and 4 bases from J, with 10 bases between. From germline, CDR1 is MNHEY and CDR2 SVGAGI. The CDR3 runs 12 residues.

The V and J genes are TRBV6-5 and TRBJ2-7; D possibly corresponds to TRBD2 (7 bases). The length of the CDR3 is 15 residues. Looked up from germline, CDR1 is MNHEY and CDR2 is SVGAGI. V gave up 2 bases and J gave up 7 bases, with 18 bases separating them. The CDR3 spells CASSYPSGGSGEQYF. The CDR3, as DNA: TGTGCCAGCAGTTACCCCTCGGGGGGCAGCGGAGAGCAGTACTTC.

This clonotype was seen many times. This chain joins TRBV6-5 and TRBJ2-2; unclear D gene. Germline V gene data show CDR1 as MNHEY and CDR2 as SVGAGI. The CDR3 extends over 14 amino acids. Deletions cut 5 bases from V and 1 base from J, with 8 bases between. CDR3 sequence: CASSGEVNTGELFF. CDR3 in DNA: TGTGCCAGCAGTGGAGAGGTGAACACCGGGGAGCTGTTTTTT.

This clonotype was seen a few times. The junction departs from the called germline gene at one end, perhaps through a read error. The gene calls are TRBV25-1 and TRBJ2-5; the match to TRBD1 covers 7 bases. The CDR3 has 14 amino acids. Germline V gives CDR1 MGHDK, CDR2 SYGVNS. In DNA, the CDR3 is TGTGCCAGCAGTGAATTTAGTCCGACAGGGACCCGGTACTTC. It yields the protein CASSEFSPTGTRYF.

This clonotype was picked up many times. This chain uses TRBV7-9 with TRBJ1-3; TRBD1 matches at 9 bases. CDR1 is SEHNR and CDR2 is FQNEAQ in the germline V gene (reference sequence). J gave up 6 bases and V 0 bases, and 9 bases lay outside the gene matches. The CDR3 totals 17 residues. CDR3 bases: TGTGCCAGCAGCTTAGCCCAGGGACAGGGTCGCTCAAACACCATATATTTT. Its translation: CASSLAQGQGRSNTIYF.

The J gene is TRBJ2-1, the V gene TRBV10-3; 10 bases are a match to TRBD1. The trim removed 4 bases at V and 5 bases at J, leaving 11 bases unmatched. There are 17 residues in the CDR3. Germline loops: CDR1 ENHRY, CDR2 SYGVKD. The CDR3 loop is CAISGAIDRGRHNEQFF. Written as DNA, the CDR3 is TGTGCCATCAGTGGGGCCATCGACAGGGGGCGACACAATGAGCAGTTCTTC.

The J gene is TRBJ1-2, the V gene TRBV24-1, with a weak D call TRBD1 (6 bases). Trimming cost V 5 bases and J 2 bases, with 11 bases left between them. Germline CDR1 and CDR2: KGHDR and SFDVKD. The CDR3 spans 14 residues. The DNA of the CDR3 is TGTGCCACCAGTGGTCCAACAGGGAACTATGGCTACACCTTC. Its translation is CATSGPTGNYGYTF.

This clonotype has a count of ten or more. The chain is built from TRBV12-3 or TRBV12-4 and TRBJ2-7, with D hard to call. The CDR3 has 10 amino acids. V gave up 6 bases and J gave up 7 bases, with 7 bases separating them. CDR3 region: CASSLGEQYF. CDR3 nucleotide sequence: TGTGCCAGCAGCCTTGGAGAGCAGTACTTC.

In this sample, this clonotype turned up a few times. J is TRBJ2-1 and V is TRBV7-6; D gene unclear. V was clipped by 4 bases and J by 4 bases, with 14 bases between them. The CDR3 sequence is 15 residues long. The germline gives CDR1 SGHVS, CDR2 FNYEAQ. The CDR3 reads CASSSGPIPYNEQFF. The CDR3 region has the DNA TGTGCCAGCAGCTCCGGGCCAATCCCTTACAATGAGCAGTTCTTC.

This clonotype turned up a few times. The rearrangement joins TRBV12-3 or TRBV12-4 to TRBJ2-7; perhaps D is TRBD1 or TRBD2 (6 bases each). This CDR3 has 15 amino acids. V lost 3 bases to trimming and J lost 3 bases, with 15 bases between them. The CDR3 nucleotides are TGTGCCAGCAGTTTGGTCGGGGGCTATGTCTACGAGCAGTACTTC. Translating gives CASSLVGGYVYEQYF.

In its sample, this clonotype was seen many times. The rearrangement links TRBV5-1 to TRBJ2-3; perhaps TRBD1 as D (6 bases). V lost 0 bases to trimming and J lost 1 base, with 9 bases between them. The germline V gene encodes CDR1 SGHRS and CDR2 YFSETQ. CDR3 length: 15 amino acids. CDR3 coding DNA: TGCGCCAGCAGCTTGGACAGGGTTGGCACAGATACGCAGTATTTT. It translates to CASSLDRVGTDTQYF. Variable domain in full (rest from reference TRBV5-1 and TRBJ2-3): KAGVTQTPRYLIKTRGQQVTLSCSPISGHRSVSWYQQTPGQGLQFLFEYFSETQRNKGNFPGRFSGRQFSNSRSEMNVSTLELGDSALYLCASSLDRVGTDTQYFGPGTRLTVL.

A word on this clonotype: A much more abundant neighbour one base away suggests this may be a read error. The chain uses TRBV7-8 and TRBJ2-1; TRBD1 matches 11 bases. Germline V gene lookup returns CDR1 SGHVS and CDR2 FQNEAQ. The length of the CDR3 is 14 residues. In DNA, the CDR3 is TGTGTCAGCAGCTGGGACAGGGGGTACAATGAGCAGTTCTTC. Translated: CVSSWDRGYNEQFF.

Only a few counts were recorded for this clonotype. V gene TRBV12-3 or TRBV12-4 combines with J gene TRBJ2-1; TRBD2 agrees at 8 bases. V lost 6 bases to trimming and J lost 10 bases; unmatched junction nucleotides: 14. This CDR3 comprises 15 residues. The CDR3 protein is CASRSSPSGSREQFF. The CDR3 nucleotides read TGTGCCAGCAGATCAAGCCCCAGCGGGAGTAGAGAGCAGTTCTTC.

Many counts were recorded for this clonotype. The rearrangement uses TRBV5-1 and TRBJ1-6, with D perhaps matching TRBD1 (6 bases). The CDR3 runs to 16 residues. The ends were cut back, 1 base at V and 10 bases at J, with 18 bases in the middle. Germline-derived CDR1 and CDR2 are SGHRS and YFSETQ. In DNA, the CDR3 is TGCGCCAGCAGCTTGTCATCGCAGGGGCGATACTCACCCCTCCACTTT. Its translation: CASSLSSQGRYSPLHF.

The gene calls are TRBV20-1 and TRBJ1-5, with D hard to call. Looked up from germline, CDR1 is DFQATT and CDR2 is SNEGSKA (reference sequence). The CDR3 length is 18 residues. Trimming removed 5 bases at V and 1 base at J, with 24 bases between. The CDR3 sequence is CSAYPPRPDGWSNQPQHF. The DNA of the CDR3 is TGCAGTGCTTACCCCCCTCGCCCCGACGGATGGAGCAATCAGCCCCAGCATTTT.

Ten or more counts support this clonotype. The chain is built from TRBV12-3 or TRBV12-4 and TRBJ1-2; tentatively, D is TRBD1 (6 bases). The CDR3 spans 14 residues. V lost 3 bases and J 5 bases, leaving 13 bases between the germline ends. The CDR3 sequence is CASSFAGEEYGYTF. The DNA of the CDR3 is TGTGCCAGCAGTTTTGCAGGGGAAGAGTATGGCTACACCTTC.

This clonotype was seen a handful of times. J is TRBJ2-7 and V is TRBV2; D may be TRBD1 (6 bases). Trimming took off 9 bases at V and 3 bases at J, with 18 bases between the two ends. The CDR3 contains 14 residues. Germline CDR1 SNHLY, CDR2 FYNNEI. The CDR3 DNA is TGTGCCAGTCTCGGACAGAGCGAGGGCTACGAGCAGTACTTC. It codes for CASLGQSEGYEQYF.

The J gene is TRBJ2-1, the V gene TRBV10-3, with a possible D match to TRBD2 (6 bases). Between the trimmed V and J ends, which lost 5 bases and 3 bases, there was a span of 17 bases. Germline CDR1 is ENHRY and CDR2 is SYGVKD. The CDR3 is made up of 16 amino acids. CDR3: CAISNSGTLIYNEQFF. The CDR3 DNA sequence: TGTGCCATCAGTAATTCCGGGACTCTTATCTACAATGAGCAGTTCTTC.

This clonotype was counted at least ten times. V gene TRBV29-1 combines with J gene TRBJ1-6, with 10 positions matching TRBD1. From germline, CDR1 is SQVTM and CDR2 ANQGSEA. With V trimmed by 5 bases and J by 9 bases, 7 bases remained unmatched. This CDR3 is 14 amino acids long. CDR3 DNA sequence: TGCAGCGTTCCCGGACAGGGGGAAGGTTCACCCCTCCACTTT. This sequence encodes CSVPGQGEGSPLHF.

This clonotype was seen a handful of times. The rearrangement uses TRBV9 and TRBJ2-7; unclear D gene. The CDR3 covers 14 residues. V gave up 0 bases and J gave up 1 base, with 8 bases separating them. Germline assignment: CDR1 SGDLS and CDR2 YYNGEE. The CDR3 reads CASSVAPMSYEQYF. CDR3 nucleotides: TGTGCCAGCAGCGTAGCCCCTATGTCCTACGAGCAGTACTTC.

By share, this clonotype counts as medium-sized. The CDR3 loop is CASSQGGLQGYQPQHF. The CDR3 DNA sequence: TGTGCCAGCAGTCAGGGCGGATTACAGGGGTATCAGCCCCAGCATTTT. V and J are TRBV27 and TRBJ1-5, with 7 bases that match TRBD1. V shed 5 bases and J 5 bases; nucleotides not matched to a gene: 12. The CDR3 extends over 16 amino acids. Germline-derived CDR1 and CDR2 are MNHEY and SMNVEV (reference sequence).

This rearrangement joins TRBV15 to TRBJ2-1, with 7 bases that match TRBD2. The trim removed 4 bases at V and 0 bases at J, leaving 9 bases unmatched. Germline loops: CDR1 LNHNV, CDR2 YYDKDF (reference sequence). The CDR3 length is 17 residues. This CDR3 reads CATSIPGRWSSYNEQFF. The DNA for the CDR3 is TGTGCCACCAGCATCCCCGGGAGGTGGAGCTCCTACAATGAGCAGTTCTTC.